This T cell receptor beta chain was sequenced during a study of control samples from healthy donors and cancer patients. Method: immunoSEQ multiplex PCR; TCRdb's copy keeps in-frame clones and lacks some. In the table there are 70,000 to 100,000 clones, 85% to 90% of which are singletons. Per germline, CDR1 MDHEN and CDR2 SYDVKM. The length of the CDR3 is 15 residues. V was pared by 6 bases and J by 1 base, with 4 bases of the junction left unmatched. The specimen sequenced was PBMCs. This clonotype was obtained from a woman aged 60-75 years with head and neck cancer. The chain joins TRBV28 to TRBJ2-3; 10 bases line up with TRBD2. CDR3 protein: CASREGLAGTDTQYF. CDR3 bases: TGTGCCAGCAGGGAAGGACTAGCGGGCACAGATACGCAGTATTTT.